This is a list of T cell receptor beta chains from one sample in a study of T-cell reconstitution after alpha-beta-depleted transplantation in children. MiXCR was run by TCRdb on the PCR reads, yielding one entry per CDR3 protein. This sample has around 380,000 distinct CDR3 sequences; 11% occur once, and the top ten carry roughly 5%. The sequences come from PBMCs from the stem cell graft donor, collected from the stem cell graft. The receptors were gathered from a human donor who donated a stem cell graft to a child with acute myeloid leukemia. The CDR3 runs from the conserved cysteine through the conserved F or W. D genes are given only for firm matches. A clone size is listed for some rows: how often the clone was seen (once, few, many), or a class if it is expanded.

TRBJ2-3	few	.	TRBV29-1	TGCAGCGTTGACCCGGAAAAGGCCACAGATACGCAGTATTTT	CSVDPEKATDTQYF
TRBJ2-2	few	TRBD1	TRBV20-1	TGCAGTGCCAAACCGGGACAGAGGCTCACCGGGGAGCTGTTTTTT	CSAKPGQRLTGELFF
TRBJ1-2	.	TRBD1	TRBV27	TGTGCCAGCAGCCCACGGTCAGGGGGCGGCTATGGCTACACCTTC	CASSPRSGGGYGYTF
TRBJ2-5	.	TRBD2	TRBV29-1	TGCAGCGTTGCCGGGGGGGCTGAGGAGACCCAGTACTTC	CSVAGGAEETQYF
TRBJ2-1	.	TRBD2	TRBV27	TGTGCCAGCAGCCCTCGCACCGGGACTAGCGGGAGTTACGATGAGCAGTTCTTC	CASSPRTGTSGSYDEQFF
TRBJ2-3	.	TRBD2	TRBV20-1	TGCAGTGCTAGGTTTCCTAGCGGGGCCCGGTCGTGGACAGATACGCAGTATTTT	CSARFPSGARSWTDTQYF
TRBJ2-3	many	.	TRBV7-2	TGTGCCAGCAGCACCTACACAGATACGCAGTATTTT	CASSTYTDTQYF
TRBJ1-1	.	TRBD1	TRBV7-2	TGTGCCAGCAGCCTAGCAGGGGGAAAGGGCACTGAAGCTTTCTTT	CASSLAGGKGTEAFF
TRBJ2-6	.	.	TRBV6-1	TGTGCCAGCAGTATCGGCAGGGAACCTGACTCTGGGGCCAACGTCCTGACTTTC	CASSIGREPDSGANVLTF
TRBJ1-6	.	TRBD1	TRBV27	TGTGCCAGCAGTGGATATACAGGGGGAAGTAATTCACCCCTCCACTTT	CASSGYTGGSNSPLHF
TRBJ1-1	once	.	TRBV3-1	TGTGCCTTCTGTTACAACTACAGGGAGTTGAACACTGAAGCTTTCTTT	CAFCYNYRELNTEAFF
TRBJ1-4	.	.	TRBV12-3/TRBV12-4	TGTGCCAGCAGCCGTGGACAGAACTATGAAAAACTGTTTTTT	CASSRGQNYEKLFF
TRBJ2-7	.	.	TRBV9	TGTGCCAGCAGCGTTGGTTCCCGCGGCTCCTACGAGCAGTACTTC	CASSVGSRGSYEQYF
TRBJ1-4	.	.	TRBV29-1	TGCAGCGTTGGTCGGGGGTATAATGAAAAACTGTTTTTT	CSVGRGYNEKLFF
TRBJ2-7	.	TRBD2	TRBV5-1	TGCGCCAGCAGCTACGGACTAGCGGGAAGTCACGAGCAGTACTTC	CASSYGLAGSHEQYF
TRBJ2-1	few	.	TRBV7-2	TGTGCCAGCAGCTTTGAGGGGCCGAGAGAGCAGTTCTTC	CASSFEGPREQFF
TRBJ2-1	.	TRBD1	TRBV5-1	TGCGCCAGCAGCCCCACCGAAATACCGACAGGGATTGAGCAGTTCTTC	CASSPTEIPTGIEQFF
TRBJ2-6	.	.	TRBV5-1	TGCGCCAGCAGCTTGGGTCCTTCTGGGGCCAACGGCCTGACTTTC	CASSLGPSGANGLTF
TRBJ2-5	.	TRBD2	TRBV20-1	TGCAGTGCAGGGAGGGCAGCGGGGGTAGAGACCCAGTACTTC	CSAGRAAGVETQYF
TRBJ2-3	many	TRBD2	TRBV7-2	TGTGCCAGCAGCTTACAAGCGGGGGGTGAAGATACGCAGTATTTT	CASSLQAGGEDTQYF
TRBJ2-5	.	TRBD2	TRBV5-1	TGCGCCAGCACGACTAGCGCTGGAGAGACCCAGTACTTC	CASTTSAGETQYF
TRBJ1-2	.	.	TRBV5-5	TGTGCCAGCAGCTTAAGGGGGGGCCACTATGGCCACACCTTC	CASSLRGGHYGHTF
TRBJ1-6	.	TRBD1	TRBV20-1	TGCAGTGCCGGGGACAGGGCCCTCCACTTT	CSAGDRALHF
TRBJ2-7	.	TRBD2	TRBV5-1	TGCGCCAGCAGCTTCCTCGGTACGGGGGGGGCCAGCTCCTACGAGCAGTACTTC	CASSFLGTGGASSYEQYF
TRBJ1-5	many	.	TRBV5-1	TGCGCCAGCAGACCAGGGGCCGCGGATAATCAGCCCCAGCATTTT	CASRPGAADNQPQHF
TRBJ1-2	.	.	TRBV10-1	TGCGCCAGCAGTAGAAAAGACAGTTATGGCTACACCTTC	CASSRKDSYGYTF
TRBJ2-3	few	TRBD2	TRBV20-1	TGCAGTGGGGTGCAGCGACTAGCGGGAACAGATACGCAGTATTTT	CSGVQRLAGTDTQYF
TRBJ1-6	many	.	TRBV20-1	TGCAGTGCTAGAGATTTGGGACGCCGAAATTCACCCCTCCACTTT	CSARDLGRRNSPLHF
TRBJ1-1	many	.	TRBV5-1	TGCGCCAGCAGCCCGATGGGGGCGAGGACTGAAGCTTTCTTT	CASSPMGARTEAFF
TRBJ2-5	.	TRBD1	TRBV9	TGTGCCAGCAGCGTAGAGGGGACAGGGGGTCAACAGACCCAGTACTTC	CASSVEGTGGQQTQYF
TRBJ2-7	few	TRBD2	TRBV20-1	TGCAGTGGACTAGCGGGATCGGAAAGCTCCTACGAGCAGTACTTC	CSGLAGSESSYEQYF
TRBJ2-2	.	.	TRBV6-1	TGTGCCAGCAGCCTACGGGGGCGGACACCGAACACCGGGGAGCTGTTTTTT	CASSLRGRTPNTGELFF
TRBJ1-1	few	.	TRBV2	TGTGCCAGCAGTAGTTTGGGTGCTGGGGACACTGAAGCTTTCTTT	CASSSLGAGDTEAFF
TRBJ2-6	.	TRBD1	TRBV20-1	TGCAGTGCTAGAGCCCCGGGACAGGGGGCCACCGGGGCCAACGTCCTGACTTTC	CSARAPGQGATGANVLTF
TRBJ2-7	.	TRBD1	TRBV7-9	TGTGCCAGCAGCTTATATGCCGGGACAGAGTCCTACGAGCAGTACTTC	CASSLYAGTESYEQYF
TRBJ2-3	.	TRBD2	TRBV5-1	TGCGCCAGCAGCTCTGGACTAGCGTCAGATACGCAGTATTTT	CASSSGLASDTQYF
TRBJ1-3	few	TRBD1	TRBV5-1	TGCGCCAGCAGCCCTGAGGGGGACAGGGGAAGGAACACCATATATTTT	CASSPEGDRGRNTIYF
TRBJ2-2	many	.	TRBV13	TGTGCCAGCAGCTTAGGCAGTACTACCGGGGAGCTGTTTTTT	CASSLGSTTGELFF
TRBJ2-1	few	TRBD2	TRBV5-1	TGCGCCAGCAGTTTGGCTAGCGGATACAATGAGCAGTTCTTC	CASSLASGYNEQFF
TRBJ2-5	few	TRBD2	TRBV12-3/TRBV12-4	TGTGCCAGCAGCCGGACAGCGGGAGGCCAAGAGACCCAGTACTTC	CASSRTAGGQETQYF
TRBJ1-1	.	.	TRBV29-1	TGCAGCGTTGTGGGGGGTAGGAACACTGAAGCTTTCTTT	CSVVGGRNTEAFF
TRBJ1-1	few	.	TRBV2	TGTGCCAGCATGTCCGACACAGGGCGCACTGAAGCTTTCTTT	CASMSDTGRTEAFF
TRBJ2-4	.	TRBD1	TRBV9	TGTGCCAGCAGCGTAGTGGCCTCCGGGACAGGGAACATTCAGTACTTC	CASSVVASGTGNIQYF